This T cell receptor beta chain was obtained from a study of blood T cell repertoires in COVID-19. Study-wide background: Samples representing acute and convalescent COVID-19 were sourced from the United States, Italy and Spain.

Germline V gene lookup returns CDR1 SGHTA and CDR2 FQGTGA. Losses at the gene ends were 6 bases for V and 1 base for J; bases not matched to a gene: 5. The CDR3 sequence is 15 residues long. A word on this clone: Other DNA sequences of this sample code for an identical CDR3.

Some clones are missing from TCRdb's copy, which holds only in-frame ones; the method was immunoSEQ multiplex PCR. The sample records 70,000 to 95,000 clones, 80% to 90% being singletons. This clonotype was obtained from a man aged 45-65 years with active COVID-19. The chain joins TRBV7-3 to TRBJ2-3; 9 bases fit TRBD1. Sequenced material: peripheral blood. The CDR3 nucleotides are TGTGCCAGCAGTTCTACAGGGGGCGGCACAGATACGCAGTATTTT. Translated: CASSSTGGGTDTQYF.